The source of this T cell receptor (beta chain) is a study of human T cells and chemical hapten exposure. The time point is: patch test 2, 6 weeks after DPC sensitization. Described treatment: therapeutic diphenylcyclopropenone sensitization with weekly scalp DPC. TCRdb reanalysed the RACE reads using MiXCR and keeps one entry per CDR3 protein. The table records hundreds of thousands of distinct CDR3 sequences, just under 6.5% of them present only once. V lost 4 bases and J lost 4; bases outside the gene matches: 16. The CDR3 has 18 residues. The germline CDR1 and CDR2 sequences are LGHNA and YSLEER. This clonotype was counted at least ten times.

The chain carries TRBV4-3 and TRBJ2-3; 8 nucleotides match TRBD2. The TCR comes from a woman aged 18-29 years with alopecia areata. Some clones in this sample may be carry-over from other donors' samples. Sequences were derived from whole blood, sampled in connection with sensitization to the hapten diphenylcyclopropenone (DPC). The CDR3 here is CASSLRAGAESGADTQYF. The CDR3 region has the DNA TGCGCCAGCAGCCTGCGAGCGGGGGCCGAGTCAGGTGCAGATACGCAGTATTTT.